The TCR beta chain under discussion was sequenced for a study of metastatic and nonmetastatic thyroid tumors (dated by TCRdb to about 2020). Broadly, across the study: For patients with malignant and with benign thyroid disease, the researchers compared repertoires between peripheral blood samples and tumor or nodule tissue samples. Here is what the overall study found, with its caveats: In both blood and tumor samples, malignant tumors were reported to have significantly higher TCR beta diversity than benign nodules.

No treatment had been received by any patient before thyroid surgery. The study retrospectively analysed patient clinical samples collected from the early 2010s to the late 2010s using T-cell receptor beta sequencing. With respect to this clone: Its antigen is still unknown. Compared with germline, one end of the junction differs, possibly owing to a read error.

Libraries came from PCR. Reads for this sample came from an Illumina HiSeq 4000. High-throughput sequencing was used to profile the TCR beta-chain CDR3 region of each patient. The paper's processing steps were these. Drawing on CDR3 differences between clinicopathological groups, the researchers built a classifier meant to tell apart patients with distant-metastatic papillary thyroid cancer. The Shannon index was used to assess repertoire diversity, and the Morisita-Horn index was used to assess tumor-blood repertoire similarity. TCRdb trimmed the raw reads at Q25, called clones with MiXCR and kept productive beta chains. The V and J calls come from TCRdb's annotation, not from the publication. This sample comprises 9,000 to 13,000 clones, roughly 26% of them detected only once. Approximately 9.8% of the sample belongs to the ten largest clones. The CDR3 spans 14 residues, from the cysteine through the phenylalanine. Only CDR3 DNA remains: 42 bases, in frame from the first base. The germline V gene (reference sequence) yields SEHNR for CDR1 and FQNEAQ for CDR2.

This clonotype was obtained from a female donor with papillary thyroid cancer or a benign thyroid nodule (not recorded which). Some clones in this sample may be carry-over from other donors' samples. This sequence uses TRBV7-9 and TRBJ2-1; the D gene is tentatively TRBD1 or TRBD2, each matching 6 bases. Specimen: tumor tissue. The DNA is as follows: TGTGCCAGCAGCTTGATAAGGGGAGGAACAGGGAAAATCTTC. This yields the protein CASSLIRGGTGKIF.